A selection of T cell receptor beta chains follows, all from one sample in a study of OX40 agonist ivuxolimab in advanced cancers. Profiled with immunoSEQ multiplex PCR; TCRdb holds only in-frame clones, not every one. The sample carries some 130,000 clones, 85% to 90% recorded once. The starting material was CD4+ or CD8+ T cells sorted from blood, obtained in a trial of the OX40 agonist ivuxolimab. Receptors originate from an adult with an advanced solid tumor such as melanoma, head and neck, liver or kidney cancer. CDR3s include the opening cysteine and the closing phenylalanine or tryptophan. D genes are given only for firm matches. Clone size appears in some rows only: once, few, many, or a class for an expanded clone.

-,-,TRBJ2-2,TRBV6-5,TGTGCCACGGGTCCCAGGGAGGACACCGGGGAGCTGTTTTTT,CATGPREDTGELFF
-,-,TRBJ2-5,TRBV30,TGTGCCTGGAGTCTAGGGGACCGAGAGACCCAGTACTTC,CAWSLGDRETQYF
TRBD1,-,TRBJ2-5,TRBV19,TGTGCCAGTAGCCCCGGGACAGCAGAGACCCAGTACTTC,CASSPGTAETQYF
-,-,TRBJ2-1,TRBV7-2,TGTGCCAGCAGTTCACGGGTATCCTACAATGAGCAGTTCTTC,CASSSRVSYNEQFF
-,few,TRBJ2-5,TRBV9,TGTGCCAGCAGCGTCAGCGGCGGACAGGGAGGGGAGACCCAGTACTTC,CASSVSGGQGGETQYF
-,-,TRBJ1-1,TRBV29-1,TGCGCCGCGCGTTCGACTGAAGCTTTCTTT,CAARSTEAFF
TRBD2,-,TRBJ2-1,TRBV6-5,TGTGCCAGCAGTTCCCGGGGGGGAATCAATGAGCAGTTCTTC,CASSSRGGINEQFF
TRBD1,-,TRBJ1-2,TRBV28,TGTGCCAGCTTCACCGGGACAGCAACCTTCAACTATGGCTACACCTTC,CASFTGTATFNYGYTF
TRBD1,-,TRBJ1-4,TRBV6-7,TGTGCCAGCAGTGACAGGGGCGCAGGTAATGAAAAACTGTTTTTT,CASSDRGAGNEKLFF
-,-,TRBJ1-1,TRBV28,TGTGCCAGCAGTTTTGAGGCGGTCGTGGCTTTCTTT,CASSFEAVVAFF
-,-,TRBJ1-2,TRBV10-3,TGTGCCATCAGTGAGTCGCCAGGACGCATCGGCTACACCTTC,CAISESPGRIGYTF
TRBD2,-,TRBJ2-1,TRBV11-2,TGTGCCAGCAGCTCCTTAAGCGGGGGGGCCCTGAATGAGCAGTTCTTC,CASSSLSGGALNEQFF
-,-,TRBJ2-2,TRBV5-1,TGCGCCAGCAGCTTCGCCGGGGGGCCTACTGGCGGGGAGCTGTTTTTT,CASSFAGGPTGGELFF
-,-,TRBJ1-5,TRBV29-1,TGCAGCGTTGAAATCAGTAGCAATCAGCCCCAGCATTTT,CSVEISSNQPQHF
-,-,TRBJ1-1,TRBV7-9,TGTGCCAGCAGCCCCATAAGGAACACTGAAGCTTTCTTT,CASSPIRNTEAFF
-,-,TRBJ2-5,TRBV28,TGTGCCAGCAGTCCCTTATCTCGGACCCAGTACTTC,CASSPLSRTQYF
-,once,TRBJ1-4,TRBV7-2,TGTGCCAGCAGCCCTATGGGAGAAAAACTGTTTTTT,CASSPMGEKLFF
TRBD1,-,TRBJ2-3,TRBV4-3,TGCGCCAGCAGCCAAGTGATACGGGACAGGGGACCAGATACGCAGTATTTT,CASSQVIRDRGPDTQYF
-,medium-sized,TRBJ1-6,TRBV5-1,TGCGCCAGCAGCTTACAGGGTCACAATTCACCCCTCCACTTT,CASSLQGHNSPLHF
TRBD1,-,TRBJ2-7,TRBV28,TGTGCCAGCAGGCCCGCCGGGACAGGGTTAAACGAGCAGTACTTC,CASRPAGTGLNEQYF
-,-,TRBJ1-3,TRBV29-1,TGCAGCGTTGTCTCCTCTGGAAACACCATATATTTT,CSVVSSGNTIYF
TRBD1,-,TRBJ1-5,TRBV23-1,TGCGCCAGCAGTCAATCAGAGGGGGCGTCGGATCAGCCCCAGCATTTT,CASSQSEGASDQPQHF
-,-,TRBJ1-6,TRBV19,TGTGCCAGTAGTGAGGCCAGCTCCTATAATTCACCCCTCCACTTT,CASSEASSYNSPLHF
-,-,TRBJ2-5,TRBV27,TGTGCCAGCAGTTTATCAGGGGCCGGGGAGACCCAGTACTTC,CASSLSGAGETQYF
TRBD1,once,TRBJ1-2,TRBV6-1,TGTGCCAGCAGTCCCCGGGACAGGGGGTATGGCTACACCTTC,CASSPRDRGYGYTF
-,-,TRBJ1-5,TRBV7-8,TGTGCCAGCAGCTTAGTCGATCTGGGCAATCAGCCCCAGCATTTT,CASSLVDLGNQPQHF
-,-,TRBJ2-5,TRBV28,TGTGCCAGCAGTCCCTCGGGGTTAGAGACCCAGTACTTC,CASSPSGLETQYF
-,-,TRBJ2-7,TRBV25-1,TGTGCCAGCAGTGAGGCCAGCTTCTACGAGCAGTACTTC,CASSEASFYEQYF
-,-,TRBJ1-1,TRBV11-2,TGTGCCAGCAGCCGGCCCCAGCGGAAAATACGGGGAGCTTTCTTT,CASSRPQRKIRGAFF
-,-,TRBJ2-1,TRBV18,TGTGCCAGCTCACCTCGCGGGGATTACAATGAGCAGTTCTTC,CASSPRGDYNEQFF
-,once,TRBJ2-1,TRBV19,TGTGCCAGTAGTATAACCGGGGGCCTTTACAATGAGCAGTTCTTC,CASSITGGLYNEQFF
-,-,TRBJ2-3,TRBV9,TGTGCCAGCAGCGTAGCCGGGGTCGGGCGGACAGATACGCAGTATTTT,CASSVAGVGRTDTQYF
-,-,TRBJ1-3,TRBV28,TGTGCCGGACAGAGCTCTGGAAACACCATATATTTT,CAGQSSGNTIYF
TRBD1,-,TRBJ1-1,TRBV5-1,TGCGCCAGCAGCGGGACAGGGTTGAACACTGAAGCTTTCTTT,CASSGTGLNTEAFF
TRBD2,-,TRBJ2-3,TRBV9,TGTGCCAGCAGCGTAGTGGGGAGGGGCACAGATACGCAGTATTTT,CASSVVGRGTDTQYF
TRBD1,-,TRBJ2-3,TRBV30,TGTGCCTGGAGTGTAACAGGGGCAGATACGCAGTATTTT,CAWSVTGADTQYF
-,-,TRBJ2-1,TRBV5-6,TGTGCCAGCAGCTCGCAGGGGCCCCTAAACAATGAGCAGTTCTTC,CASSSQGPLNNEQFF
-,-,TRBJ2-7,TRBV7-2,TGTGCCAGCAGTCCGGGACTCCGAGGCGAGCAGTACTTC,CASSPGLRGEQYF
TRBD1,-,TRBJ2-5,TRBV6-5,TGTGCCAGCAGTTACTCGGGACAGCAGCAAGAGACCCAGTACTTC,CASSYSGQQQETQYF
-,-,TRBJ2-5,TRBV16,TGTGCCAGCCGACTTTACAGGGACGAAGAGACCCAGTACTTC,CASRLYRDEETQYF